This T cell receptor (beta chain) was identified in a study of blood T cell repertoires in COVID-19. For the study at large: The United States, Italy and Spain provided the acute and convalescent COVID-19 samples. PBMCs, B-cell-depleted T cells, or T cells were the source of the cDNA or gDNA that made up the material.

People in the exposed group encountered a COVID-19 case within 2 weeks before entering the study. Per the original data handling: Amplified reference gene primers provided the basis for estimating nucleated cell counts. Clones were sequenced by immunoSEQ multiplex PCR, and TCRdb holds only the in-frame ones, with some missing. The V and J calls and clone size were taken over from that table, and D and trimming were inferred from the DNA. The table shows about 150,000 clones, with 84% occurring only once. Germline CDR1 SGHRS, CDR2 YFSETQ. J gave up 0 bases and V 4 bases, and 8 bases lay outside the gene matches. The CDR3 sequence is 17 residues long.

V is TRBV5-1 and J is TRBJ2-5; 11 nucleotides align to TRBD2. The source of this sequence is a woman between 50 and 59 years old who had been exposed to COVID-19. Specimen: PBMCs or T cells enriched from blood (not recorded which). This CDR3 reads CASSRSSGGMYQETQYF. The CDR3, as DNA: TGCGCCAGCAGCCGTTCTAGCGGGGGGATGTACCAAGAGACCCAGTACTTC.